The T cell receptor beta chain under discussion was sequenced for a study of T cells in Graves' hyperthyroidism and ophthalmopathy (dated by TCRdb to the late 2010s). For context, the study as a whole: Peripheral blood samples were taken at the time of initial diagnosis, prior to any treatment. Whether ophthalmopathy could be predicted prospectively was tested in an independent validation cohort made up of under 20 hyperthyroidism patients plus 17 patients who later progressed to ophthalmopathy. According to the paper, TCR Vbeta CDR3 sequencing was carried out on roughly 130 peripheral blood samples, which came from more than 40 ophthalmopathy, 80 or so hyperthyroidism and roughly 17 progressor patients. To identify TCR V-J signatures that set the groups apart, the researchers used a discovery cohort of about a hundred patients, made up of approximately 43 with Graves' ophthalmopathy and approximately 57 with stable Graves' hyperthyroidism. The approximately 100 discovery patients were randomly split 7:3 into training and test sets. Once sampling was done, hyperthyroidism patients were given methimazole at a starting dose of 30 mg daily, whereas ophthalmopathy patients were given high-dose intravenous methylprednisolone. Thyroid tissue and blood T-cell repertoires from about six Graves' hyperthyroidism patients were also compared in the study.

This clonotype has ten or more counts. The specificity of this receptor is unknown. Nothing much larger sits one base from this clone, and base qualities are not available. Sequences SEHNR (CDR1) and FQNEAQ (CDR2) are obtained from the germline V gene (reference sequence). The trim is 7 bases for V and 2 bases for J, with a gap of 15 bases between the germline ends. From the cysteine through the phenylalanine, the CDR3 covers 14 amino acids. This entry keeps only the CDR3 DNA: 42 bases, framed from base 1. In the ophthalmopathy patients, disease was moderately to severely active, with a Clinical Activity Score of 3 or more, a NOSPECS grade of 4 or more, and a duration of less than 3 months. The study excluded patients with uncontrolled infections, other autoimmune diseases, pregnancy or lactation. Diagnoses were established on the basis of clinical symptoms, serum thyroxine and TRAb, thyroid ultrasound, and orbital computed tomography. Ficoll-Paque density gradient centrifugation was used to isolate PBMCs from about 10 ml of fresh peripheral blood. Total RNA was extracted using Trizol reagent, and RNA quality was assessed on an Agilent 2100 Bioanalyzer.

The investigation overall reported the following: Sample size was not statistically predetermined, and investigators were not blinded to group allocation. Ophthalmopathy was separated from stable hyperthyroidism by a 13 V-J signature model, with over 85% sensitivity and about 81% specificity obtained in cross-validation and 80%/75% obtained in testing. In validation, the model predicted progression to ophthalmopathy with 55% to 71% sensitivity and about 73% specificity, a median of 6.5 months before onset. Most expanded thyroid clonotypes (frequency above 0.001) were also found in blood, which suggests that blood repertoires may mirror thyroid immune responses.

The TCR beta CDR3 regions were amplified from the RNA transcripts. For the first round of RT-PCR on the TCR CDR3, the HTBI primer set was used together with the Qiagen OneStep RT-PCR kit. A second multiplex PCR round built the libraries, followed by size selection and purification. Libraries were sequenced paired-end with 100 bp reads on an Illumina HiSeq2000. As for how the authors treated the data: SOAPnuke was used to process the raw data, removing reads that contained adapters or uncalled bases, had a mean Phred below 15, or lacked an exact match to the constant primer or identifier. High-quality paired reads were merged using COPE v1.2.5, and each unique nucleotide sequence was defined as a clonotype. Clonotypes were aligned to IMGT TRBV, TRBD and TRBJ reference segments using MiTCR v1.1. The analysis was restricted to V-J combinations with a frequency above 0.0001, which together covered roughly 99% of the repertoires. The TCS score was defined as F50 (clonal expansion) divided by E x V (chaos), with BLOSUM62-based TCRdist calculated between CDR3 peptides within each V-J. Welch's t-statistics and random forest reduced around 510 V-J features to 10 to 15, which were used in a naive Bayes classifier (R e1071). TCRdb ran its own pipeline on the public reads, namely fastp trimming at Q25 and MiXCR clone calling, and kept in-frame beta chains. Each entry merges the rows of one CDR3 protein and shows their most common DNA and genes. Here the V and J calls rest on TCRdb's processing, not on the authors' analysis. This sample has 530,000 or so distinct CDR3 sequences in its table, and around 24% of those were observed once. The ten biggest clones cover roughly 12% of the sample.

Sequenced sample: blood. The rearranged segments are TRBV7-9 and TRBJ2-7; the D gene is perhaps TRBD1, from 5 matching bases. This receptor was taken from a woman between 25 and 40 years old with Graves' ophthalmopathy. CDR3 region: CASTSFQGTYEQYF. The DNA sequence is TGTGCCAGCACCTCCTTCCAGGGAACCTACGAGCAGTACTTC.